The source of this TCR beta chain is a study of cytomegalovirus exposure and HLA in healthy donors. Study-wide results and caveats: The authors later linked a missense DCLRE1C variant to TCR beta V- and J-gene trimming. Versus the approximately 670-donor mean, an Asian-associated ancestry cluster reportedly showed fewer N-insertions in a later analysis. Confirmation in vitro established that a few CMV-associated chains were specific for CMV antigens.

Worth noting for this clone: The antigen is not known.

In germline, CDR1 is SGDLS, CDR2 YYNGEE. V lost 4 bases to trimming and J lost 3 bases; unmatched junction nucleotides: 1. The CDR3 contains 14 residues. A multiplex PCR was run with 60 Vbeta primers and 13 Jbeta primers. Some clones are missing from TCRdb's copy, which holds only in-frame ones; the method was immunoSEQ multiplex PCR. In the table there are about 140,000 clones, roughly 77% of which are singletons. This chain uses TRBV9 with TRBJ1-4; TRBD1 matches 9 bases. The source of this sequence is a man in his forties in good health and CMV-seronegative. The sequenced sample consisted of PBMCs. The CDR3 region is CASSRQGANEKLFF. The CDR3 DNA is TGTGCCAGCAGCAGACAGGGGGCTAATGAAAAACTGTTTTTT.